This T cell receptor (beta chain) was identified in a study of blood T cells in healthy people across ages (dated by TCRdb to the mid-2010s). A note on the overall study: In model experiments, template switching captured roughly one uniquely barcoded TCR beta cDNA molecule for every two T cells. Two additional independent replicas of 1 million unique cDNA reads from the same blood draw were analyzed for two donors (one aged 18 to 29 and one aged 80 or older). To track age-related changes in TCR beta repertoire diversity, the study relied on deep sequencing normalized with unique cDNA molecular identifiers. Donors of different ages were randomly distributed across sequencing lanes to avoid experimental bias. The donors were split into four age groups: young (average around 16 years), middle-aged (roughly 39), aged (more than 60) and long-lived (approximately 80).

What the work shows at the level of the full study, not this receptor alone: The percentage of naive T cells measured by flow cytometry correlated strongly with observed TCR beta diversity. Observed TCR beta diversity per million T cells fell roughly linearly with age, and a significant reduction was already apparent by age roughly 40. Bulk unsorted PBMC profiling prevented conclusive comparison of naive and antigen-experienced compartments. Estimates of total diversity based on one million sequenced T cells were considered lower bounds and underestimates. The long-lived group showed more naive CD4+ T cells, fewer expanded clones and increased TCR diversity than the aged group, suggesting age selection. Donor CMV infection status was unknown, potentially confounding age-related changes in expanded clonotypes.

From cysteine to phenylalanine, the CDR3 is 14 amino acids long. Here the CDR3 DNA is all that survives: 42 bases in frame from base 1. As encoded in the germline V gene, CDR1 is SGHRS while CDR2 is YFSETQ. V and J are trimmed by 1 base and 13 bases, and the gene matches miss 8 bases of the junction. Receptor amplification or capture employed 5' RACE. The sample was run on an Illumina HiSeq 2500. A second PCR of roughly 7 to 12 cycles was run with a J-beta primer mix and a sample-barcoded 5' primer. Each TCR beta cDNA molecule received a unique molecular identifier from a template-switch 5' adaptor carrying 12 random nucleotides. Each sample yielded at least 3 million CDR3-containing paired-end reads. First-strand cDNA was synthesized from all RNA with the Mint cDNA synthesis kit, primed by a TRBC-specific oligonucleotide. Following uracil-DNA glycosylase treatment, all cDNA underwent a first 18-cycle PCR with the universal primers M1SS and BC2_uni_R. For the original study's pipeline: Each sample was normalized by randomly selecting 1 million high-quality reads, each carrying a distinct molecular identifier. Instead of being binned into consensus sequences, reads with shared molecular identifiers were discarded. MiTCR, run with a Q25 quality threshold and the strictest error-elimination algorithm, handled CDR3 identification, clonotype clustering and error correction. A nonparametric unseen species model using Euler transformation provided a lower-bound estimate of total TCR beta diversity. The public reads were reprocessed in TCRdb via fastp at Q25 and MiXCR, keeping in-frame beta chains. Entries are consolidated by CDR3 protein sequence, retaining the most common genes and DNA. The V and J calls were determined by TCRdb, not by the authors. Counted in this sample were 850,000 to 950,000 distinct CDR3 sequences; around 30% of them appeared once. Roughly 17% of the sample is held by the ten biggest clonotypes.

Comments on this clonotype: Its specific antigen is unknown. Base qualities are not at hand, and no much larger clone is one base apart.

The donors were roughly 38 Caucasian individuals from Russia, aged 6 to 90 years, who were systemically healthy. Each donor gave 8 to 10 milliliters of peripheral blood, drawn into EDTA-treated Vacutainer tubes. Ficoll-Paque density-gradient centrifugation was used to isolate PBMCs, with at least 6 million obtained per sample. Total RNA, at least 6 micrograms per sample, was extracted from PBMCs with Trizol reagent. Naive CD45RAhigh/CD27high T cell percentages were measured by flow cytometry on a PBMC aliquot from every donor. Sequenced sample: blood. The origin of this receptor is a woman of 80 years or more in good health. The chain links TRBV5-1 with TRBJ2-4, with 10 bases aligning to TRBD2. The base sequence is TGCGCCAGCAGCTTGTACCTAGCGGGAGAAGAGCAGTACTTC. This codes for CASSLYLAGEEQYF.